Presented here are 23 T cell receptor beta chains from one specimen sequenced in a study of T cell responses to AZD1222 COVID-19 vaccine. TCRdb's table, derived via immunoSEQ multiplex PCR, lists solely in-frame clones and lacks some. Found here are 120,000 to 150,000 clones, around 92% of them singletons; the top ten hold about 3%. The sequences come from peripheral blood, collected on day 0 of AZD1222 vaccination. The receptors here all came from an adult in good health.

This clone has just a few counts. This sequence joins TRBV11-1 and TRBJ2-7; 8 nucleotides line up with TRBD1. The V and J ends lost 4 bases and 4 bases, in that order; junction bases with no gene match: 9. The germline gives CDR1 SGHAT, CDR2 FQDESV (reference sequence). The CDR3 has 15 residues. CDR3 bases: TGTGCCAGCAGCTCGTCGGACAGGGCCACTTACGAGCAGTACTTC. As protein: CASSSSDRATYEQYF.

This chain uses TRBV5-6 with TRBJ1-2, with D perhaps matching TRBD1 (6 bases). Germline assignment: CDR1 SGHDT and CDR2 YYEEEE. Between the trimmed V and J ends, which lost 4 bases and 4 bases, there was a span of 20 bases. The length of the CDR3 is 16 residues. Here the CDR3 reads CASSLGDTVPGYGYTF. CDR3 sequence (DNA): TGTGCCAGCAGCCTTGGGGACACGGTCCCAGGCTATGGCTACACCTTC.

The chain is built from TRBV5-4 and TRBJ1-2, with D possibly TRBD1 on 5 matching bases. Germline lookup yields CDR1 SGHNT and CDR2 YYREEE (reference sequence). Trimming took off 0 bases at V and 0 bases at J, with 6 bases between the two ends. The CDR3 totals 14 residues. This chain's CDR3 is CASSLGGTNYGYTF. The CDR3 DNA reads TGTGCCAGCAGCTTGGGGGGGACTAACTATGGCTACACCTTC.

The V and J genes are TRBV5-1 and TRBJ2-7, with 10 nucleotides matching TRBD1. Germline CDR1 SGHRS, CDR2 YFSETQ. Trimming took 3 bases from V and 4 from J; bases not matched to a gene: 7. This CDR3 region has 15 residues. The CDR3 DNA sequence: TGCGCCAGCAGCTCCCCCAGGACAGGGGGGTACGAGCAGTACTTC. This sequence encodes CASSSPRTGGYEQYF.

Here the CDR3 DNA reads TGTGCCAGCAGCCCCGCCGGGACCTTTTCCTACAATGAGCAGTTCTTC. Its protein product is CASSPAGTFSYNEQFF. The chain couples TRBV7-3 to TRBJ2-1, with D perhaps being TRBD1 or TRBD2 (5 bases each). Germline values: CDR1 SGHTA, CDR2 FQGTGA. V lost 5 bases to trimming and J lost 1 base, with 15 bases between them. This CDR3 region has 16 residues.

CDR3 in DNA: TGTGCCAGCAGCGTAGATGCTAGCGGAGCCTACGAGCAGTACTTC. The encoded protein is CASSVDASGAYEQYF. The chain joins TRBV9 to TRBJ2-7; 7 bases line up with TRBD2. CDR3 length: 15 amino acids. After removal of 0 bases from V and 2 bases from J, the junction contained 5 bases not matched to a gene. The germline gives CDR1 SGDLS, CDR2 YYNGEE.

This clone turned up a few times. V usage is TRBV19 and J usage is TRBJ2-2; TRBD1 matches at 10 bases. The CDR3 runs to 15 residues. The germline V gene has CDR1 LNHDA and CDR2 SQIVND (reference sequence). After removal of 4 bases from V and 2 bases from J, the junction contained 1 base not matched to a gene. As DNA, the CDR3 is TGTGCCAGTAGTAGGGACAGGGGAAACACCGGGGAGCTGTTTTTT. Translating it yields CASSRDRGNTGELFF.

In its sample, this clone was seen once. The chain is built from TRBV14 and TRBJ1-1, with unresolved D. V lost 4 bases, J lost 3 bases, and 9 bases lay in between. The CDR3 is made up of 13 amino acids. Germline CDR1 is SGHDN and CDR2 is FVKESK. The CDR3 region has the DNA TGTGCCAGCAGCCGAAATCTCCACACTGAAGCTTTCTTT. Translation: CASSRNLHTEAFF.

The chain recombines TRBV19 with TRBJ1-5; possibly TRBD1 for D (6 bases). This CDR3 is 16 amino acids long. The germline V gene has CDR1 LNHDA and CDR2 SQIVND (reference sequence). Trimming left V 2 bases short and J 5 bases short, with 16 bases between. The DNA of the CDR3 is TGTGCCAGTAGTATAACCCTCGGGACACGTTATCAGCCCCAGCATTTT. Protein: CASSITLGTRYQPQHF.

The J gene is TRBJ1-2, the V gene TRBV5-6; D gene uncertain. Germline CDR1 and CDR2: SGHDT and YYEEEE. With 4 bases removed from V and 5 bases from J, the gap between germline ends came to 9 bases. The CDR3 spans 12 residues. DNA for the CDR3: TGTGCCAGCAGCCCCGGGCGGTATGGCTACACCTTC. It encodes CASSPGRYGYTF.

A word on this clone: One junction end disagrees with the germline gene, perhaps due to a read error. The V gene is TRBV6-5, the J gene TRBJ1-5, with 8 nucleotides matching TRBD1. Per germline, CDR1 MNHEY and CDR2 SVGAGI. The CDR3 consists of 13 residues. In nucleotides, the CDR3 is TGTGCCAGCAGCGACACCTCGGGACAGGTTCTTTATTTT. It codes for CASSDTSGQVLYF.

A single count supports this clone. The gene calls are TRBV7-9 and TRBJ1-2, with 7 bases identical to TRBD1. Germline assignment: CDR1 SEHNR and CDR2 FQNEAQ (reference sequence). CDR3 length: 14 residues. The V segment lost 6 bases and the J segment 7 bases; nucleotides outside the gene matches: 11. This CDR3 reads CASRPTGSSSGYTF. The CDR3 bases are TGTGCCAGCAGACCGACAGGGAGCTCGTCTGGCTACACCTTC.

The chain uses TRBV7-9 and TRBJ1-5, with D possibly matching TRBD1 (5 bases). V was shortened by 7 bases and J by 2 bases, with 9 bases between the two germline ends. There are 13 residues in the CDR3. The germline gives CDR1 SEHNR, CDR2 FQNEAQ (reference sequence). The CDR3 region is CASTPTGNQPQHF. The CDR3 DNA reads TGTGCCAGCACCCCGACAGGCAATCAGCCCCAGCATTTT.

Only one count was recorded for this clone. J is TRBJ1-4 and V is TRBV7-2; tentatively, D is TRBD1 (6 bases). Germline assignment: CDR1 SGHTA and CDR2 FQGNSA. This CDR3 spans 16 amino acids. Trimming shortened V by 1 base and J by 8 bases, and 17 bases separated the two germline ends. CDR3 region: CASSLVGRGLREKLFF. The CDR3 DNA sequence: TGTGCCAGCAGCTTAGTCGGCAGGGGCTTGAGAGAAAAACTGTTTTTT. The full variable domain, completed using reference TRBV7-2 and TRBJ1-4, is GAGVSQSPSNKVTEKGKDVELRCDPISGHTALYWYRQSLGQGLEFLIYFQGNSAPDKSGLPSDRFSAERTGGSVSTLTIQRTQQEDSAVYLCASSLVGRGLREKLFFGSGTQLSVL.

The chain carries TRBV7-2 and TRBJ1-5; a possible D gene is TRBD1 (5 bases). The CDR3 is 15 amino acids. Trimming took 1 base from V and 3 from J, leaving 10 bases between them. The germline CDR1 and CDR2 sequences are SGHTA and FQGNSA. CDR3 coding DNA: TGTGCCAGCAGCTTAGTCGACAGATACAATCAGCCCCAGCATTTT. It specifies CASSLVDRYNQPQHF.

The V gene is TRBV28, the J gene TRBJ1-1, with D maybe TRBD1 (5 bases). Per the germline V gene, CDR1 is MDHEN and CDR2 is SYDVKM. The CDR3 has 14 residues. The ends were cut back, 6 bases at V and 2 bases at J, with 13 bases in the middle. Here the CDR3 reads CASSLQGANTEAFF. In nucleotides, the CDR3 is TGTGCCAGCAGCTTACAAGGGGCAAACACTGAAGCTTTCTTT.

The rearrangement joins TRBV5-4 to TRBJ1-4; 8 bases agree with TRBD1. Germline loops: CDR1 SGHNT, CDR2 YYREEE (reference sequence). V lost 3 bases, J lost 3 bases, and 4 bases stayed unmatched. The CDR3 has 15 residues. CDR3 sequence (DNA): TGTGCCAGCAGCTCCCAGGGGGCATCTAATGAAAAACTGTTTTTT. Protein: CASSSQGASNEKLFF.

V gene TRBV5-1 combines with J gene TRBJ2-3, with 11 bases that match TRBD1. CDR1 is SGHRS and CDR2 is YFSETQ in the germline V gene. V lost 4 bases and J lost 4; bases outside the gene matches: 8. The CDR3 runs to 16 residues. As DNA, the CDR3 is TGCGCCAGCAGCCTTACTCGGACAGGGGGCTCAGATACGCAGTATTTT. Its protein is CASSLTRTGGSDTQYF. Together with reference TRBV5-1 and TRBJ2-3, the CDR3 gives the full variable domain: KAGVTQTPRYLIKTRGQQVTLSCSPISGHRSVSWYQQTPGQGLQFLFEYFSETQRNKGNFPGRFSGRQFSNSRSEMNVSTLELGDSALYLCASSLTRTGGSDTQYFGPGTRLTVL.

V usage is TRBV6-1 and J usage is TRBJ2-7; D possibly uses TRBD1 or TRBD2 (5 bases each). Per germline, CDR1 MNHNS and CDR2 SASEGT. V dropped 2 bases and J dropped 3 bases, with 14 bases sitting between them. The CDR3 spans 15 residues. CDR3 in DNA: TGTGCCAGCAGTGAACCAGGGACCCTTGGCTACGAGCAGTACTTC. Its translation: CASSEPGTLGYEQYF.

The J gene is TRBJ1-1, the V gene TRBV5-1, with TRBD1 as a possible D gene (5 bases). Germline CDR1 is SGHRS and CDR2 is YFSETQ. This CDR3 contains 19 residues. V was cut by 0 bases and J by 0 bases, with 21 bases left in between. The CDR3 DNA reads as TGCGCCAGCAGCTTGGATCCGTTTACGGGACGGCCCATGAACACTGAAGCTTTCTTT. The encoded protein is CASSLDPFTGRPMNTEAFF.

This rearrangement joins TRBV7-9 to TRBJ2-4; 9 nucleotides align to TRBD2. The J segment lost 8 bases and the V segment lost 8 bases, leaving 10 bases of the junction unmatched. CDR1 and CDR2 from the germline V gene are SEHNR and FQNEAQ (reference sequence). CDR3 length: 14 residues. This CDR3 reads CASSPSAGGDIQYF. The CDR3 coding sequence is TGTGCCAGCTCCCCGTCTGCGGGGGGGGACATTCAGTACTTC.

The rearrangement joins TRBV2 to TRBJ1-5; 7 bases are a match to TRBD1. V trimming: 1 base; J trimming: 1 base; junction bases outside the gene matches: 4. The CDR3 totals 16 residues. CDR1 SNHLY and CDR2 FYNNEI come from the germline V gene. CDR3 sequence reads: CASSEGETGSNQPQHF. The CDR3 DNA follows: TGTGCCAGCAGTGAAGGAGAGACAGGGAGCAATCAGCCCCAGCATTTT.

V gene TRBV5-6 combines with J gene TRBJ2-2; 7 nucleotides match TRBD1. Looked up from germline, CDR1 is SGHDT and CDR2 is YYEEEE. The junction had 6 bases not matched to a gene; V was cut back by 4 bases and J by 6 bases. The CDR3 extends over 14 amino acids. The CDR3 sequence: CASSTTDRAGELFF. In nucleotides, the CDR3 is TGTGCCAGCAGCACTACAGACAGGGCCGGGGAGCTGTTTTTT.